This T cell receptor beta chain is from a study of shared clonotypes between healthy human individuals. Study conclusions and caveats: Donor scarcity curtailed the genetic and exposure-history diversity represented herein.

Of note for this clone: Its antigen is unidentified.

The V gene lost 4 bases and the J gene lost 2 bases, with 12 bases spanning the gap. The CDR3 sequence is 14 residues long. Germline CDR1 reads LNHNV; CDR2 reads YYDKDF (reference sequence). TCRdb's copy holds only in-frame clones and misses some; the assay was immunoSEQ multiplex PCR. The sample contains some 2.1 million clones, about 94% of which appear only once. Positive CCR7 selection of CD45RO-negative cells yielded the naive CD8 cells, and terminally differentiated effector memory CD45RA+ cells were excluded. The chain is built from TRBV15 and TRBJ2-7, with D unclear. The sequence was obtained from a man between 18 and 29 years old in good health. Material: naive CD8+ T cells sorted from blood. The CDR3 is CATSTDQIAYEQYF. The CDR3 DNA reads as TGTGCCACCAGCACGGACCAGATCGCCTACGAGCAGTACTTC.